This TCR beta chain was captured in a study of blood T cell repertoires in COVID-19. About the study: The United States, Italy and Spain supplied acute and convalescent COVID-19 samples.

Seattle cases were enrolled at active infection and followed longitudinally. How the authors handled the data: Estimation of nucleated cell counts was performed using reference gene primer amplification. Profiled with immunoSEQ multiplex PCR; TCRdb holds only in-frame clones, not every one. D and trimming come from the DNA, and the V and J calls and clone size come from that table. Of fewer than 300,000 clones in the sample, approximately 90% were seen once. The source of this sequence is a woman between 45 and 60 years old with COVID-19, enrolled during active disease. Sequencing was carried out using peripheral blood.

The CDR3 sequence: CASSQYLASGRAESSYNEQFF. CDR3 DNA sequence: TGTGCCAGCAGCCAATACCTGGCTAGCGGGAGGGCCGAGAGCTCCTACAATGAGCAGTTCTTC. The rearrangement links TRBV4-2 to TRBJ2-1, with 12 bases that match TRBD2. CDR3 length equals 21 residues. The germline V gene has CDR1 LGHNA and CDR2 YNFKEQ. With V trimmed by 2 bases and J by 0 bases, 14 bases remained unmatched.